These T cell receptor beta chains were read from a single sample in a study of T cell responses to AZD1222 COVID-19 vaccine. Sequenced by immunoSEQ multiplex PCR; TCRdb stores in-frame clones only, minus some. The table records some 140,000 clones, just under 95% of them present only once. The specimen comprised peripheral blood, sampled 28 days after the second AZD1222 dose. These TCRs come from an adult who received the AZD1222 COVID-19 vaccine. Each CDR3 is given with its conserved first and last residue. The D gene is left open where the match is weak. Not every row has a clone size; where given, it reads once, few, many or a size class.

d_gene | abundance | j_gene | v_gene | CDR3nt | CDR3aa
- | - | TRBJ1-1 | TRBV7-9 | TGTGCCAGCAGCTTACCCGAGATGAACACTGAAGCTTTCTTT | CASSLPEMNTEAFF
TRBD1 | - | TRBJ1-1 | TRBV6-5 | TGTGCCACCCATGCACGGACAGGACCGAACACTGAAGCTTTCTTT | CATHARTGPNTEAFF
- | - | TRBJ1-6 | TRBV10-3 | TGTGCCGCTACGCCGGAGGGAGGGCGGAATTCACCCCTCCACTTT | CAATPEGGRNSPLHF
- | - | TRBJ2-3 | TRBV5-1 | TGCGCCAGCAGCTTGTCAATCACAGATACGCAGTATTTT | CASSLSITDTQYF
- | - | TRBJ1-2 | TRBV2 | TGTGCCAGCAGGCCCGGGCAGGGAGCTGGCTATGGCTACACCTTC | CASRPGQGAGYGYTF
TRBD1 | - | TRBJ2-1 | TRBV19 | TGTGCCAGTAATCCGCAGGGGGAATACAATGAGCAGTTCTTC | CASNPQGEYNEQFF
TRBD1 | few | TRBJ1-2 | TRBV6-2/TRBV6-3 | TGTGCCAGCAGTTATGGAGGGGGCGCGCTGGGCTACACCTTC | CASSYGGGALGYTF
- | - | TRBJ1-1 | TRBV2 | TGTGCCAGCAGTGGTGGGTGGGACACTGAAGCTTTCTTT | CASSGGWDTEAFF
- | - | TRBJ1-5 | TRBV27 | TGTGCCAGCAGTTTAGGGATTAGCAATCAGCCCCAGCATTTT | CASSLGISNQPQHF
TRBD1 | - | TRBJ1-2 | TRBV18 | TGTGCCAGCTCACCAGGAATTACAGGGGGTCAGTATGGCTACACCTTC | CASSPGITGGQYGYTF
- | - | TRBJ1-2 | TRBV3-1/TRBV3-2 | TGTGCCAGCAGCCAACAGGGGTATGGCTACACCTTC | CASSQQGYGYTF
TRBD1 | - | TRBJ2-2 | TRBV7-9 | TGTGCCAGCAGCCTCTTCCTAGGGGGCATGGGCACCGGGGAGCTGTTTTTT | CASSLFLGGMGTGELFF
TRBD2 | once | TRBJ2-1 | TRBV24-1 | TGTGCCACCAGTGATCCGATCGGGGGGGTGTCGCAAAATGAGCAGTTCTTC | CATSDPIGGVSQNEQFF
- | - | TRBJ1-1 | TRBV5-4 | TGTGCCAGCAGCTTGTGGGGGGCGGTTGAAGCTTTCTTT | CASSLWGAVEAFF
TRBD1 | - | TRBJ1-5 | TRBV6-1 | TGTGCCAGCAGTGTCACCGGGACAGGGCTGAATCAGCCCCAGCATTTT | CASSVTGTGLNQPQHF
- | - | TRBJ2-7 | TRBV27 | TGTGCCAGCAGACCCCAGGGTAACCACGAGCAGTACTTC | CASRPQGNHEQYF
TRBD1 | - | TRBJ2-1 | TRBV2 | TGTGCCAGCATTACCGGGACAGGGTACAATGAGCAGTTCTTC | CASITGTGYNEQFF
- | few | TRBJ1-1 | TRBV14 | TGTGCCAGCAGCCAAGATCTGGCGAACACTGAAGCTTTCTTT | CASSQDLANTEAFF
TRBD1 | once | TRBJ1-6 | TRBV18 | TGTGCCAGCTCACCGGAGACAGGGCAATCACCCCTCCACTTT | CASSPETGQSPLHF
- | - | TRBJ2-7 | TRBV19 | TGTGCCAGTACCGCGGACCCCTTGGCGTACGAGCAGTACTTC | CASTADPLAYEQYF
TRBD1 | - | TRBJ1-2 | TRBV4-1 | TGCGCCAGCAGCCAACCCCTCCGGGACAGAGGTTATGGCTACACCTTC | CASSQPLRDRGYGYTF
- | once | TRBJ2-3 | TRBV4-1 | TGCGCCAGCAGCCGGTCGGGACACACCAGCGACGGTACGCAGTATTTT | CASSRSGHTSDGTQYF
- | few | TRBJ1-4 | TRBV28 | TGTGCCAGCAGGCCACAGGGTGAAAAACTGTTTTTT | CASRPQGEKLFF
- | few | TRBJ1-1 | TRBV12-3/TRBV12-4 | TGTGCCAGCAGTTTCACAGGGAACACTGAAGCTTTCTTT | CASSFTGNTEAFF
- | - | TRBJ1-5 | TRBV3-1/TRBV3-2 | TGTGCCAGCAGCCTCCGGCTCGGGGGGGCAGACCAGCCCCAGCATTTT | CASSLRLGGADQPQHF
- | - | TRBJ2-1 | TRBV7-2 | TGTGCCAGCAGCTTGAGGGGTCAGAATGAGCAGTTCTTC | CASSLRGQNEQFF
- | - | TRBJ2-5 | TRBV3-1/TRBV3-2 | TGTGCCAGCAGATTTCTTGAGACCCAGTACTTC | CASRFLETQYF
TRBD2 | - | TRBJ2-7 | TRBV14 | TGTGCCAGCAGCCAACCGGGACTAGGGGCGGGCGAGCAGTACTTC | CASSQPGLGAGEQYF
TRBD2 | - | TRBJ2-3 | TRBV2 | TGTGCCAGCAGTGAGTTCGTACTAGCGGGGGCCACAGATACGCAGTATTTT | CASSEFVLAGATDTQYF
- | - | TRBJ2-7 | TRBV4-1 | TGCGCCAGCAGCCACGCGCCGACAGGTAACTACGAGCAGTACTTC | CASSHAPTGNYEQYF
- | - | TRBJ1-3 | TRBV18 | TGTGCCAGCTCACCACCGGGGGGGTCGATTGGAAACACCATATATTTT | CASSPPGGSIGNTIYF
TRBD2 | - | TRBJ2-1 | TRBV24-1 | TGTGCCACCAGTGATCTAGTAGCGGGGGTCACCAATGAGCAGTTCTTC | CATSDLVAGVTNEQFF
- | - | TRBJ2-7 | TRBV29-1 | TGCAGCGTTGCTAGGGACGCCGTGCGTCACGAGCAGTACTTC | CSVARDAVRHEQYF
- | - | TRBJ1-1 | TRBV19 | TGTGCCAGTAGTCCGACTACGTACACTGAAGCTTTCTTT | CASSPTTYTEAFF
- | once | TRBJ1-4 | TRBV14 | TGTGCCAGCAGCCAGGCCGGGAGTGAAAAACTGTTTTTT | CASSQAGSEKLFF
- | - | TRBJ1-6 | TRBV4-2 | TGTGCCAGCAGCCAAGCTCAGGGAGAAATAGAGAATTCACCCCTCCACTTT | CASSQAQGEIENSPLHF
- | - | TRBJ1-1 | TRBV6-5 | TGTGCCAGCGGAACGGAGCCGTTCGCCACTGAAGCTTTCTTT | CASGTEPFATEAFF
- | - | TRBJ1-4 | TRBV30 | TGTGCCTGGAGTGTACAATTGACGGGGGGTGAAAAACTGTTTTTT | CAWSVQLTGGEKLFF
- | - | TRBJ1-3 | TRBV7-9 | TGTGCCAGCAGCGCGAGACCTGGGAAACGCGACGAAAACACCATATATTTT | CASSARPGKRDENTIYF
- | - | TRBJ1-2 | TRBV21-1 | TGTGCCAGCAGCAAAGGGATTGAGGGGACAGCTGGCTACACCTTC | CASSKGIEGTAGYTF
TRBD1 | once | TRBJ1-5 | TRBV19 | TGTGCCAGTGGCAGACAGGGCCGGCAGCCCCAGCATTTT | CASGRQGRQPQHF
- | - | TRBJ1-2 | TRBV3-1/TRBV3-2 | TGTGCCAGCGGGGGTCCAGGCGGCTATGGCTACACCTTC | CASGGPGGYGYTF
- | - | TRBJ1-1 | TRBV4-2 | TGTGCCAGCAGCCAAGATATTGCACAAAAGAACACTGAAGCTTTCTTT | CASSQDIAQKNTEAFF
- | - | TRBJ2-1 | TRBV2 | TGTGCCAGCAGTGAAGCTAGAGACTACCACAATGAGCAGTTCTTC | CASSEARDYHNEQFF
TRBD1 | - | TRBJ1-5 | TRBV5-4 | TGTGCCAGCAGCATGGACAGGGGGCGGGCTCAGCCCCAGCATTTT | CASSMDRGRAQPQHF
TRBD1 | - | TRBJ2-7 | TRBV28 | TGTGCCAGCACCCGGGGACAGAACTACGAGCAGTACTTC | CASTRGQNYEQYF
- | once | TRBJ1-5 | TRBV19 | TGTGCCAGTAGTCCCCGTGCTGGTGGCAATCAGCCCCAGCATTTT | CASSPRAGGNQPQHF
- | few | TRBJ1-1 | TRBV7-3 | TGTGCCAGCACCCTACAGGGTCCGACGAACACTGAAGCTTTCTTT | CASTLQGPTNTEAFF
- | - | TRBJ1-5 | TRBV19 | TGTGCCAGTAGTCACGGGACGGAGAATCAGCCCCAGCATTTT | CASSHGTENQPQHF
- | - | TRBJ1-3 | TRBV9 | TGTGCCAGCAGCCCCTGGGGGCAGAGTGGAAACACCATATATTTT | CASSPWGQSGNTIYF
- | - | TRBJ1-5 | TRBV30 | TGTGCCTGGAGTGGCCGCGGGGGCGGCAATCAGCCCCAGCATTTT | CAWSGRGGGNQPQHF
- | once | TRBJ1-1 | TRBV28 | TGTGCCAGCAGCCCCGTTGAGGGAAAGGGCACTGAAGCTTTCTTT | CASSPVEGKGTEAFF
TRBD1 | - | TRBJ1-2 | TRBV4-1 | TGCGCCAGCAGCCAACCCCGGGACAGGGGGAGGGATGGCTACACCTTC | CASSQPRDRGRDGYTF